These T cell receptor beta chains were read from a single sample in a study of blood T cell repertoires in COVID-19. Here immunoSEQ multiplex PCR was the method, and the copy in TCRdb shows in-frame clones only, minus some. The sample holds roughly 320,000 clones; around 84% are singletons and the top ten take less than 4.5%. The sample consisted of PBMCs or T cells enriched from blood (not recorded which). Receptor source: a man aged 25 to 40 who had recovered from COVID-19. Both conserved end residues are part of each CDR3.

j_call,v_call,cdr3_length,cdr3_aa
TRBJ2-1,TRBV10-1,13,CASSETSGKGQFF
TRBJ1-6,TRBV25-1,18,CASSEVGGNRGADSPLHF
TRBJ1-6,TRBV11-2,15,CASSPAGSITSPLHF
TRBJ1-5,TRBV9,17,CASSVGDRSYSNQPQHF
TRBJ2-1,TRBV19,16,CASSITSASSYNEQFF
TRBJ2-7,TRBV5-1,13,CASSPSGSYEQYF
TRBJ1-5,TRBV11-3,13,CASSRSGNQPQHF
TRBJ2-5,TRBV10-3,15,CAISEPGLAGETQYF
TRBJ1-6,TRBV19,18,CASSISSWVGSRNSPLHF
TRBJ2-1,TRBV28,11,CASARVGEQFF
TRBJ1-2,TRBV6-5,14,CASSYSRTGGGYTF
TRBJ2-7,TRBV18,14,CASSPRTGPYEQYF
TRBJ2-2,TRBV27,15,CASSLWDRRSGELFF
TRBJ2-5,TRBV5-1,15,CASSLIQRGKETQYF
TRBJ2-2,TRBV28,15,CASTPAGAGTGELFF
TRBJ1-2,TRBV4-2,14,CASSQGGPWVGYTF
TRBJ1-1,TRBV5-8,12,CASSLSVTEAFF
TRBJ2-7,TRBV4-1,13,CASSQGGAYEQYF
TRBJ1-2,TRBV7-8,14,CASSLAGPNYGYTF
TRBJ1-2,TRBV4-1,15,CASSDKERQHYGYTF
TRBJ2-3,TRBV18,16,CASSTRVAGFTDTQYF
TRBJ1-2,TRBV12-3/TRBV12-4,12,CASSLLDYGYTF
TRBJ2-3,TRBV18,19,CASSPEGAIPLLSTDTQYF
TRBJ2-5,TRBV28,15,CASSSRDRGSETQYF
TRBJ1-5,TRBV5-1,14,CASSRVTGDQPQHF
TRBJ2-3,TRBV19,16,CASSARTVLGTDTQYF
TRBJ2-1,TRBV29-1,13,CSVGQGLDNEQFF
TRBJ2-7,TRBV7-2,15,CASSLVGDSSYEQYF
TRBJ1-3,TRBV2,17,CASSEGQGVGAGNTIYF
TRBJ2-7,TRBV4-1,15,CASSHPGLAGYEQYF